These 30 T cell receptor beta chains originate from one sample sequenced in a study of human T cells and chemical hapten exposure. The sample's time point: pre-sensitization, week 0. Noted treatment: therapeutic diphenylcyclopropenone sensitization with weekly scalp DPC. MiXCR, applied by TCRdb to the RACE reads, yields one record per CDR3 protein. Of almost 40,000 distinct CDR3 sequences detected, about 7.6% appear once; the ten largest clones hold around 1.2%. The sequencing here drew on whole blood, taken in connection with sensitization to the hapten diphenylcyclopropenone (DPC). These receptor sequences come from a woman between 50 and 59 years old with alopecia areata. Some clones in this sample may be carry-over from other donors' samples.

This clonotype has ten or more counts. V gene TRBV19 combines with J gene TRBJ2-4, with 9 bases lining up with TRBD2. CDR1 LNHDA and CDR2 SQIVND come from the germline V gene (reference sequence). CDR3 length equals 14 residues. The V and J ends lost 5 bases and 8 bases, in that order; junction bases with no gene match: 7. CDR3 nucleotides: TGTGCCAGTAGTCGGGCGGGAGGGGATTACATTCAGTACTTC. Its translation: CASSRAGGDYIQYF.

This clonotype occurred a few times. The rearrangement links TRBV7-6 to TRBJ2-5; 12 nucleotides agree with TRBD1. CDR3 length: 15 residues. The trim removed 8 bases at V and 5 bases at J, leaving 9 bases unmatched. The V gene's germline CDR1 is SGHVS and CDR2 FNYEAQ. Here the CDR3 DNA reads TGTGCCAGCGGCCCGGGACAGGGGGCGCAGGAGACCCAGTACTTC. It is translated as CASGPGQGAQETQYF. Variable domain in full (rest from reference TRBV7-6 and TRBJ2-5): GAGVSQSPRYKVTKRGQDVALRCDPISGHVSLYWYRQALGQGPEFLTYFNYEAQQDKSGLPNDRFSAERPEGSISTLTIQRTEQRDSAMYRCASGPGQGAQETQYFGPGTRLLVL.

The chain couples TRBV11-3 to TRBJ2-1; D might be TRBD2 (5 bases). The germline V gene has CDR1 SGHNT and CDR2 YENEEA. V lost 5 bases and J 4 bases, leaving 12 bases between the germline ends. The CDR3 spans 14 residues. CDR3 coding DNA: TGTGCCAGCAGCCCCGGGAAAGGGTACAATGAGCAGTTCTTC. This translates into CASSPGKGYNEQFF. Full variable domain (missing parts from reference TRBV11-3 and TRBJ2-1): EAGVVQSPRYKIIEKKQPVAFWCNPISGHNTLYWYLQNLGQGPELLIRYENEEAVDDSQLPKDRFSAERLKGVDSTLKIQPAELGDSAVYLCASSPGKGYNEQFFGPGTRLTVL.

The chain employs TRBV18 and TRBJ2-4; 12 bases match TRBD2. This CDR3 has 17 amino acids. J lost 2 bases, V lost 3 bases, and 5 bases had no gene match. CDR1 is KGHSH, CDR2 LQKENI, per germline. The CDR3 region has the DNA TGTGCCAGCTCACCCTCACTAGCGGGAGGAACCAAAAACATTCAGTACTTC. Amino acid sequence: CASSPSLAGGTKNIQYF.

Only a few counts were recorded for this clonotype. The V call is TRBV6-1, the J call TRBJ2-5, with 9 bases lining up with TRBD1. J lost 5 bases, V lost 8 bases, and 12 bases had no gene match. The CDR3 has 15 residues. The germline CDR1 and CDR2 sequences are MNHNS and SASEGT. The CDR3 DNA reads TGTGCCAGCGGCTCGGGGACAGGGTCTTGGGAGACCCAGTACTTC. Translating gives CASGSGTGSWETQYF.

Comment on this clonotype: With a much larger clone just one base away, this may be a read error. The V call is TRBV28, the J call TRBJ2-1; 7 positions match TRBD1. The germline V gene encodes CDR1 MDHEN and CDR2 SYDVKM. CDR3 length: 13 residues. For the CDR3, the DNA is TGTGCCAGCTGTTTAGGGGGCGCACCCGACGAGTTCTTC. Residues: CASCLGGAPDEFF.

This clonotype has a count of ten or more. The V and J genes are TRBV10-3 and TRBJ1-5, with D maybe TRBD1 (6 bases). V was pared by 10 bases and J by 0 bases, with 13 bases between. This CDR3 spans 14 amino acids. Germline CDR1 and CDR2: ENHRY and SYGVKD. The CDR3 region has the DNA TGTGCCACCCAGGACAGCTATAGCAATCAGCCCCAGCATTTT. It is translated as CATQDSYSNQPQHF.

The chain links TRBV29-1 to TRBJ1-1; D unclear. The CDR3 has 10 amino acids. Germline V gene lookup returns CDR1 SQVTM and CDR2 ANQGSEA. V lost 6 bases, J lost 4 bases, and 6 bases lay in between. CDR3: CSVIATEAFF. For the CDR3, the DNA is TGCAGCGTCATCGCCACTGAAGCTTTCTTT. Supplemented by reference TRBV29-1 and TRBJ1-1, the full variable domain reads SAVISQKPSRDICQRGTSLTIQCQVDSQVTMMFWYRQQPGQSLTLIATANQGSEATYESGFVIDKFPISRPNLTFSTLTVSNMSPEDSSIYLCSVIATEAFFGQGTRLTVV.

In this sample, this clonotype turned up many times. V gene TRBV7-2 combines with J gene TRBJ2-3; D gene ambiguous. The CDR3 is 12 amino acids. The germline V gene has CDR1 SGHTA and CDR2 FQGNSA. V was shortened by 1 base and J by 5 bases, with 4 bases between the two germline ends. CDR3 in DNA: TGTGCCAGCAGCTTAGGCGTAGATACGCAGTATTTT. It is translated as CASSLGVDTQYF.

This clonotype came up many times. This chain connects TRBV29-1 to TRBJ2-2; no clear D gene. Germline-derived CDR1 and CDR2 are SQVTM and ANQGSEA. This CDR3 has 12 residues. V shed 4 bases and J shed 1 base, with 4 bases lying between them. CDR3 amino acids: CSVGQNTGELFF. Written as DNA, the CDR3 is TGCAGCGTTGGGCAGAACACCGGGGAGCTGTTTTTT.

At least ten counts were recorded for this clonotype. The rearrangement links TRBV27 to TRBJ1-3, with D unclear. This CDR3 contains 13 residues. V was clipped by 5 bases and J by 0 bases, with 5 bases between them. Germline V gene data show CDR1 as MNHEY and CDR2 as SMNVEV (reference sequence). CDR3: CASSTFSGNTIYF. For the CDR3, the DNA is TGTGCCAGCAGTACGTTCTCTGGAAACACCATATATTTT.

Many counts were recorded for this clonotype. V usage is TRBV20-1 and J usage is TRBJ2-7, with 7 bases lining up with TRBD2. Trimming took 5 bases from V and 1 from J; bases not matched to a gene: 11. The CDR3 extends over 15 amino acids. CDR1 is DFQATT, CDR2 SNEGSKA, per germline (reference sequence). The chain's CDR3 is CSASPPTSLSYEQYF. The CDR3, as DNA: TGCAGTGCTTCCCCTCCGACTAGCCTTTCCTACGAGCAGTACTTC.

The sample holds many counts of this clonotype. J is TRBJ1-2 and V is TRBV7-9; D is uncertain. Trimming removed 0 bases at V and 6 bases at J, with 14 bases between. The CDR3 has 15 residues. The germline V gene has CDR1 SEHNR and CDR2 FQNEAQ (reference sequence). CDR3 region: CASSLAAAAFHGYTF. The CDR3 bases are TGTGCCAGCAGCTTAGCCGCGGCAGCCTTCCATGGCTACACCTTC.

This clonotype was seen a handful of times. The chain has TRBV2 and TRBJ2-1; tentatively, D is TRBD2 (6 bases). The length of the CDR3 is 14 residues. V was clipped by 6 bases and J by 9 bases, with 18 bases between them. Germline V gene lookup returns CDR1 SNHLY and CDR2 FYNNEI. The CDR3 DNA reads as TGTGCCAGCAGGCCCGGACTAAAAGAGGGTGAGCAGTTCTTC. Protein product: CASRPGLKEGEQFF.

This clonotype came up many times. The chain combines TRBV9 with TRBJ2-1; possible D gene TRBD2, 6 bases. This CDR3 is built from 11 residues. The V end lost 4 bases, the J end lost 10 bases, and 9 bases lay between the germline ends. CDR1 is SGDLS, CDR2 YYNGEE, per germline. CDR3 sequence (DNA): TGTGCCAGCAGCTCCCGGGGGGAGCAGTTCTTC. Residues: CASSSRGEQFF.

A remark on this clonotype: A junction end diverges from the germline sequence, so it may reflect a read error. The chain combines TRBV9 with TRBJ1-5, with a possible D match to TRBD1 (5 bases). The germline V gene has CDR1 SGDLS and CDR2 YYNGEE. The CDR3 consists of 14 residues. The CDR3 is CASSSRTGVGPQHF. CDR3 in DNA: TGTGCCAGCAGCTCCCGGACGGGGGTAGGGCCCCAGCACTTT. Using reference TRBV9 and TRBJ1-5 for the parts outside the CDR3, the full variable domain is DSGVTQTPKHLITATGQRVTLRCSPRSGDLSVYWYQQSLDQGLQFLIQYYNGEERAKGNILERFSAQQFPDLHSELNLSSLELGDSALYFCASSSRTGVGPQHFGDGTRLSIL.

This clonotype came up many times. V gene TRBV7-6 combines with J gene TRBJ1-4, with D tentatively TRBD1 (5 bases). Germline assignment: CDR1 SGHVS and CDR2 FNYEAQ. The CDR3 sequence is 13 residues long. V was trimmed by 4 bases and J by 7 bases, leaving 10 bases between them. CDR3 in DNA: TGTGCCAGCAGCTCGGGACCGGGTGAAAAACTGTTTTTT. Translated: CASSSGPGEKLFF.

The V and J genes are TRBV5-5 and TRBJ1-2; 10 bases line up with TRBD1. Germline V gene data show CDR1 as SGHKS and CDR2 as YYEKEE (reference sequence). Losses at the gene ends were 3 bases for V and 4 bases for J; bases not matched to a gene: 3. This CDR3 has 14 amino acids. The CDR3, as DNA: TGTGCCAGCAGCTCCCGGACAGGGGGCTATGGCTACACCTTC. Translating it yields CASSSRTGGYGYTF.

A few counts support this clonotype. The V and J genes are TRBV2 and TRBJ2-3; TRBD2 matches 8 bases. V was pared by 3 bases and J by 1 base, with 3 bases of the junction left unmatched. Germline V lookup: CDR1 SNHLY, CDR2 FYNNEI. This CDR3 region has 15 residues. CDR3 DNA sequence: TGTGCCAGCAGTGACCGTAGCGGGGGCACAGATACGCAGTATTTT. Amino acids: CASSDRSGGTDTQYF.

This clonotype was seen many times. The chain is built from TRBV12-3 or TRBV12-4 and TRBJ1-1; D gene unclear. V lost 5 bases, J lost 4 bases, and 17 bases lay in between. This CDR3 contains 15 residues. In DNA form, the CDR3 reads TGTGCCAGCAGTAAATCAGCAGCGGAGAGCACTGAAGCTTTCTTT. Translation: CASSKSAAESTEAFF.

This clonotype has a count of ten or more. The J gene is TRBJ1-2, the V gene TRBV4-3; D possibly corresponds to TRBD1 (6 bases). Trimming stripped 1 base from V and 0 bases from J, with 9 bases between. CDR1 and CDR2 from the germline V gene are LGHNA and YSLEER. The CDR3 is made up of 15 amino acids. The CDR3 DNA follows: TGCGCCAGCAGCCAAGGAGGGACAACTAACTATGGCTACACCTTC. It is translated as CASSQGGTTNYGYTF.

This clonotype was counted many times. The chain uses TRBV7-6 and TRBJ2-7; a weak D match, TRBD1 (6 bases). Between the trimmed V and J ends, which lost 0 bases and 6 bases, there was a span of 9 bases. The CDR3 is made up of 13 amino acids. Looked up from germline, CDR1 is SGHVS and CDR2 is FNYEAQ. The CDR3: CASSLARGSEQYF. The DNA for the CDR3 is TGTGCCAGCAGCTTAGCGAGGGGGTCCGAGCAGTACTTC. Looking up the rest from reference TRBV7-6 and TRBJ2-7 gives the full variable domain: GAGVSQSPRYKVTKRGQDVALRCDPISGHVSLYWYRQALGQGPEFLTYFNYEAQQDKSGLPNDRFSAERPEGSISTLTIQRTEQRDSAMYRCASSLARGSEQYFGPGTRLTVT.

In this sample, this clonotype turned up many times. CDR3: CASSFSSLAEQYF. The CDR3 nucleotides read TGTGCCAGCAGCTTCTCCTCCTTAGCCGAGCAGTACTTC. This chain joins TRBV7-2 and TRBJ2-7; no reliable D call. Trimming removed 3 bases from V and 6 bases from J, with 12 bases in between. Germline loops: CDR1 SGHTA, CDR2 FQGNSA. CDR3 length: 13 amino acids.

The DNA of the CDR3 is TGCAGTGCAAGGGGGGCACAAGAGACCCAGTACTTC. This codes for CSARGAQETQYF. The chain uses TRBV20-1 and TRBJ2-5; either TRBD1 or TRBD2 may supply D (6 bases each). The V gene's germline CDR1 is DFQATT and CDR2 SNEGSKA (reference sequence). This CDR3 has 12 residues. V was shortened by 6 bases and J by 2 bases, with 10 bases between the two germline ends.

The chain carries TRBV12-3 or TRBV12-4 and TRBJ1-1; D gene uncertain. This CDR3 has 14 residues. Trimming removed 2 bases from V and 0 bases from J, with 7 bases in between. The CDR3 here is CASSLLGVNTEAFF. Written as DNA, the CDR3 is TGTGCCAGCAGTTTACTGGGCGTGAACACTGAAGCTTTCTTT.

This clonotype occurred many times. The chain carries TRBV27 and TRBJ2-3, with D possibly being TRBD1 (6 bases). Germline loops: CDR1 MNHEY, CDR2 SMNVEV (reference sequence). V lost 4 bases and J lost 6, with 8 bases in between. The CDR3 spans 12 residues. CDR3 bases: TGTGCCAGCAGTTACCAGGGGGATACGCAGTATTTT. Protein product: CASSYQGDTQYF.

This clonotype was found many times. The J gene is TRBJ1-5, the V gene TRBV7-2; 9 positions match TRBD1. The germline V gene encodes CDR1 SGHTA and CDR2 FQGNSA. V lost 1 base and J lost 2; bases outside the gene matches: 0. CDR3 length: 15 residues. The CDR3 region has the DNA TGTGCCAGCAGCTTAGGGACAGGGGGCAATCAGCCCCAGCATTTT. Amino acid sequence: CASSLGTGGNQPQHF.

This clonotype occurred a few times. The V and J genes are TRBV4-2 and TRBJ2-5; D assignment may be TRBD1 or TRBD2 (5 bases each). This CDR3 is 16 amino acids long. V lost 1 base and J lost 1, with 13 bases in between. Germline loops: CDR1 LGHNA, CDR2 YNFKEQ. The CDR3, as DNA: TGTGCCAGCAGCCAAGTTGCCCGGGACGTCCAAGAGACCCAGTACTTC. This codes for CASSQVARDVQETQYF.

This clonotype was detected ten times or more. This sequence joins TRBV28 and TRBJ2-5; a weak D match, TRBD1 (5 bases). The CDR3 sequence is 16 residues long. Germline CDR1 is MDHEN and CDR2 is SYDVKM. The germline V and J ends were trimmed by 2 bases and 2 bases, with 15 bases remaining between them. CDR3 nucleotide sequence: TGTGCCAGCAGTTTAACCCCACACAAGGGGCAAGAGACCCAGTACTTC. Protein product: CASSLTPHKGQETQYF. Variable domain in full (rest from reference TRBV28 and TRBJ2-5): DVKVTQSSRYLVKRTGEKVFLECVQDMDHENMFWYRQDPGLGLRLIYFSYDVKMKEKGDIPEGYSVSREKKERFSLILESASTNQTSMYLCASSLTPHKGQETQYFGPGTRLLVL.

This sequence joins TRBV3-1 and TRBJ2-7, with D unresolved. Between the trimmed V and J ends, which lost 0 bases and 2 bases, there was a span of 8 bases. The germline V gene has CDR1 LGHDT and CDR2 YNNKEL (reference sequence). CDR3 size: 14 residues. The CDR3 protein is CASSQDAIAYEQYF. The DNA for the CDR3 is TGTGCCAGCAGCCAAGACGCAATAGCCTACGAGCAGTACTTC.